The subject of this entry is one T cell receptor (beta chain). Its antigen is unidentified. This record comes from a study of cytotoxic CD8 clonotypes in ibrutinib-treated CLL. Broader study findings: Higher clonality was seen at ibrutinib response and a return toward baseline at progression.

Trimming removed 1 base from V and 0 bases from J, with 9 bases in between. This CDR3 has 15 residues. CDR1 is LGHNA and CDR2 is YSLEER in the germline V gene. Only in-frame clones appear in the TCRdb table, and some are missing; sequencing was by immunoSEQ multiplex PCR. The sample includes some 300,000 clones, about 80% of them seen just once. This TCR was recovered from a human donor with chronic lymphocytic leukemia. The sequenced sample was PBMCs, obtained before ibrutinib treatment. The V gene is TRBV4-3, the J gene TRBJ1-2; no clear D. This chain's CDR3 is CASSQGTTANYGYTF. The DNA for the CDR3 is TGCGCCAGCAGCCAAGGAACCACAGCTAACTATGGCTACACCTTC.